This T cell receptor beta chain came from a study of T-cell reconstitution after alpha-beta-depleted transplantation in children listed by TCRdb under 2016. At the level of the whole study: Using TCR repertoire profiling, the study quantitatively followed how T-cell immune reconstitution unfolded in children after TCRalphabeta/CD19-depleted allogeneic hematopoietic cell transplantation.

For CDR1 and CDR2, the germline V gene lists SGHNT and YENEEA. Reading from cysteine to phenylalanine, the CDR3 counts 14 amino acids. The kept DNA is CDR3 alone, 42 bases in frame from the first base. The trim is 5 bases for V and 1 base for J, with a gap of 10 bases between the germline ends. Library method: PCR. The reads were generated on an Illumina HiSeq 2500. Molecular barcoding was employed in the preparation of TCR libraries, with unique molecular identifiers being used to normalize TCRbeta repertoire quantification. TCRdb trimmed public reads at Q25 via fastp, called clones via MiXCR and kept in-frame beta chains. Duplicate CDR3 protein sequences are folded into a single record with the most common DNA and genes. This sample gives approximately 350,000 distinct CDR3 sequences in total; under 13% of them show up just once. In total, the top ten clones hold approximately 2.3% of the sample.

This clonotype has ten or more counts. Its antigen is still unknown. No much larger clonotype is one base removed from it; base qualities were not supplied. The receptor was isolated from a human donor who donated a stem cell graft to a child with acute lymphoblastic leukemia. The sample consisted of PBMCs from the stem cell graft donor, taken from the stem cell graft. The chain links TRBV11-3 with TRBJ2-3, and perhaps TRBD1 as D gene, on 5 matching bases. CDR3 protein: CASSLGPRTDTQYF. The nucleotide sequence is TGTGCCAGCAGCCTGGGGCCACGCACAGATACGCAGTATTTT.